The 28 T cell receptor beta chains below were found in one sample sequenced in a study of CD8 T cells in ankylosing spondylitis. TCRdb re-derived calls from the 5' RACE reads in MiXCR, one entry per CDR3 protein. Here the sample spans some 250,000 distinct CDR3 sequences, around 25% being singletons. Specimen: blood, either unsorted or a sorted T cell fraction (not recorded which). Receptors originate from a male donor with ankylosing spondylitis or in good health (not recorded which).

The CDR3 DNA reads TGCGCCAGCAGCTCCGGGACAGGGGGTTCTTCACCCCTCCACTTT. It yields the protein CASSSGTGGSSPLHF. The rearrangement joins TRBV5-1 to TRBJ1-6; 11 nucleotides match TRBD1. Germline CDR1 SGHRS, CDR2 YFSETQ. The junction had 5 bases not matched to a gene; V was cut back by 3 bases and J by 9 bases. CDR3 length: 15 amino acids.

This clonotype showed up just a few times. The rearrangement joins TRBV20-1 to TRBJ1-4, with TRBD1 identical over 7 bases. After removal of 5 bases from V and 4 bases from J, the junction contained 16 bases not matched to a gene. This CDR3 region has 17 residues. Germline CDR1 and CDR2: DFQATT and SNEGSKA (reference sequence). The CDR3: CSAQNLADRDGNEKLFF. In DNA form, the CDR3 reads TGCAGTGCTCAGAACCTGGCCGACAGGGATGGTAATGAAAAACTGTTTTTT.

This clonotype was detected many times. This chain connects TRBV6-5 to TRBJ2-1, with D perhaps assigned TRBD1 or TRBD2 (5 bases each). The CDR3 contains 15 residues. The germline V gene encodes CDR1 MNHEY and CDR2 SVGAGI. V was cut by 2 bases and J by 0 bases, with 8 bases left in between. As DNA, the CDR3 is TGTGCCAGCAGTTACGAGGGGAGCTCCTACAATGAGCAGTTCTTC. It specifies CASSYEGSSYNEQFF.

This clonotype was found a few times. The CDR3 bases are TGTGCCAGCAGCTACATTATCCTAGCGGGGGGACAAGAGACCCAGTACTTC. This codes for CASSYIILAGGQETQYF. The chain has TRBV11-2 and TRBJ2-5; 11 bases align to TRBD2. Germline V CDR1 and CDR2: SGHAT, FQNNGV. The CDR3 consists of 17 residues. With V trimmed by 4 bases and J by 2 bases, 9 bases remained unmatched.

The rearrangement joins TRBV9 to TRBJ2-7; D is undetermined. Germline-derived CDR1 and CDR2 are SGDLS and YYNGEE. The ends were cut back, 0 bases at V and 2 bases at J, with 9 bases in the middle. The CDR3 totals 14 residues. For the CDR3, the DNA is TGTGCCAGCAGCGTAGAGGCCAGGACCTACGAGCAGTACTTC. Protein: CASSVEARTYEQYF.

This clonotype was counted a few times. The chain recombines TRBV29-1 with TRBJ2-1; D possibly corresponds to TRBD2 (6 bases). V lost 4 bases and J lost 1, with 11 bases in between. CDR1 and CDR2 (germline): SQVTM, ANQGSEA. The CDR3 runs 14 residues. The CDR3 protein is CSVGSGWSYNEQFF. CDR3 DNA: TGCAGCGTTGGTAGCGGTTGGTCCTACAATGAGCAGTTCTTC.

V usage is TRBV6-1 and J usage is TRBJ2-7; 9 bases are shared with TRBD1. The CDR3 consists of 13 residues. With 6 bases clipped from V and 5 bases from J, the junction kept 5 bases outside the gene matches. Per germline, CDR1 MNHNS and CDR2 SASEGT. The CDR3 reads CASRRDRENEQYF. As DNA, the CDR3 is TGTGCCAGCAGGCGGGACAGGGAAAACGAGCAGTACTTC.

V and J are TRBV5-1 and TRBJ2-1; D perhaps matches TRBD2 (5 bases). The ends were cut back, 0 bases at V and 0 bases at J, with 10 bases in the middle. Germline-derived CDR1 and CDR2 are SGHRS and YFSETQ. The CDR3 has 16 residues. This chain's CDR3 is CASSLAGVGSYNEQFF. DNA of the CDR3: TGCGCCAGCAGCTTGGCCGGGGTGGGCTCCTACAATGAGCAGTTCTTC.

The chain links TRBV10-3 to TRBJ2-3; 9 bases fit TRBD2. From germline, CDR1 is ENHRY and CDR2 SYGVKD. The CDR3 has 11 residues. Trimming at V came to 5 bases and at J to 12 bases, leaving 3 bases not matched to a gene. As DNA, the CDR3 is TGTGCCATCAGTCCGGGACTAGCACAGTATTTT. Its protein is CAISPGLAQYF.

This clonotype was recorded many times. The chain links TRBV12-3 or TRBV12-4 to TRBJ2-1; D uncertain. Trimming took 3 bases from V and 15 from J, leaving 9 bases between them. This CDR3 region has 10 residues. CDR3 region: CASSLYRLFF. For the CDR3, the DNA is TGTGCCAGCAGTTTGTATCGGCTGTTCTTC.

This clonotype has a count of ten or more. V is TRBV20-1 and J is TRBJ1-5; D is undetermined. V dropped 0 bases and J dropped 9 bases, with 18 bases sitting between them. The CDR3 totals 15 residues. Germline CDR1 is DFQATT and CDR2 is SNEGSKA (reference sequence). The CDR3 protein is CSARDRGGGGGPQHF. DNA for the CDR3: TGCAGTGCTAGAGATAGAGGCGGTGGCGGCGGGCCCCAGCATTTT.

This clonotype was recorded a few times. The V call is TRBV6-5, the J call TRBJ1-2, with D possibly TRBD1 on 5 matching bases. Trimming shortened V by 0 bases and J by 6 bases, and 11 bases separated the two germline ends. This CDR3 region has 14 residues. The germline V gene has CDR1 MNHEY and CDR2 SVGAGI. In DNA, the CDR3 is TGTGCCAGCAGTTACTCCGGCAGGGTAGATGGCTACACCTTC. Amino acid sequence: CASSYSGRVDGYTF.

Written as DNA, the CDR3 is TGCAGTGCAGGGGACAGGGGGTACATGAACACTGAAGCTTTCTTT. This encodes CSAGDRGYMNTEAFF. This chain uses TRBV20-1 with TRBJ1-1; 11 nucleotides line up with TRBD1. Looked up from germline, CDR1 is DFQATT and CDR2 is SNEGSKA (reference sequence). After removal of 6 bases from V and 0 bases from J, the junction contained 6 bases not matched to a gene. The CDR3 length is 15 residues.

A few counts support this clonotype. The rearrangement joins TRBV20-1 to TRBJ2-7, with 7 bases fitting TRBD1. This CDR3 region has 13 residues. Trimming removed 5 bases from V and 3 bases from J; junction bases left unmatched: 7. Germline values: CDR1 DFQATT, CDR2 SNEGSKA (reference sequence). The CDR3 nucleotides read TGCAGTGCTCAGGGTGACAGGGACTACGAGCAGTACTTC. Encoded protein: CSAQGDRDYEQYF.

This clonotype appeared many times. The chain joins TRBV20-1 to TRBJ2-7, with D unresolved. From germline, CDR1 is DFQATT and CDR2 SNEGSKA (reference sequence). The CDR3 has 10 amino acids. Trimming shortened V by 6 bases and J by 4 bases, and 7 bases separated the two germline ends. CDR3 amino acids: CSALHYEQYF. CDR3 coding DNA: TGCAGTGCCCTTCATTACGAGCAGTACTTC.

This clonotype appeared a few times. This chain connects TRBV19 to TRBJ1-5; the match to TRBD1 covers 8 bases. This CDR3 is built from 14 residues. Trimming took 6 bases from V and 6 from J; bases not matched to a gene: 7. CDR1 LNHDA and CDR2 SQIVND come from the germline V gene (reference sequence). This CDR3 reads CASRPTGAVQPQHF. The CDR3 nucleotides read TGTGCCAGTAGACCGACAGGGGCGGTTCAGCCCCAGCATTTT.

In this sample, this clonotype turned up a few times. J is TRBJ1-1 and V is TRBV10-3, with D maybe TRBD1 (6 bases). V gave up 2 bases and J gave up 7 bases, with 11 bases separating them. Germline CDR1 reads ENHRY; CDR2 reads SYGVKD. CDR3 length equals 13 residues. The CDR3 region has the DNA TGTGCCATCAGTGAGGTCAGGGGCGGTGAAGCTTTCTTT. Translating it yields CAISEVRGGEAFF.

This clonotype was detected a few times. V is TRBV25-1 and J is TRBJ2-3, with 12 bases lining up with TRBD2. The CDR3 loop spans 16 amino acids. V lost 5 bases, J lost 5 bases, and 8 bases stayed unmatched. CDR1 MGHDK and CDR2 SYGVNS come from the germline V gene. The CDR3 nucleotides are TGTGCCAGCAGTCCTCTAGCGGGGGGGCGTCTAGATACGCAGTATTTT. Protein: CASSPLAGGRLDTQYF.

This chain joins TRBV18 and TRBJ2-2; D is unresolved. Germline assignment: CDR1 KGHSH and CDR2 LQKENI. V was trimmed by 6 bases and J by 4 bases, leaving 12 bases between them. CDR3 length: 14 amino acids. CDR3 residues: CASSVGSVTGELFF. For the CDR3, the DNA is TGTGCCAGCTCGGTGGGTTCAGTCACCGGGGAGCTGTTTTTT.

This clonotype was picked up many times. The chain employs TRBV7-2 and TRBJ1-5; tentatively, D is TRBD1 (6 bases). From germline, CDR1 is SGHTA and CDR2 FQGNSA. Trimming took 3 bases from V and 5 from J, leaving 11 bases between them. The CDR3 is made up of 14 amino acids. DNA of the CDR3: TGTGCCAGCAGCTTCGGGGGGCGGGATCAGCCCCAGCATTTT. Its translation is CASSFGGRDQPQHF.

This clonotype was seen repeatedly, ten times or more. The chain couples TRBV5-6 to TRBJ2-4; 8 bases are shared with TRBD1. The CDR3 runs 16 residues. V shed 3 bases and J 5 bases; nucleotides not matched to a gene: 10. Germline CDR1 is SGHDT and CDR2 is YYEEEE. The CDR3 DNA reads TGTGCCAGCAGCTATGGACCAGGGGGCGGGGAAAACATTCAGTACTTC. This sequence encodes CASSYGPGGGENIQYF.

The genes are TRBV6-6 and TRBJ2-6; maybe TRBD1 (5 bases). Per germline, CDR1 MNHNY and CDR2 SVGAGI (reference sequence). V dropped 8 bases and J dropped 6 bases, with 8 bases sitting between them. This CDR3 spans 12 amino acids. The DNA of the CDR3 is TGTGCCAGCTCAGGACAGGCCAACGTCCTGACTTTC. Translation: CASSGQANVLTF.

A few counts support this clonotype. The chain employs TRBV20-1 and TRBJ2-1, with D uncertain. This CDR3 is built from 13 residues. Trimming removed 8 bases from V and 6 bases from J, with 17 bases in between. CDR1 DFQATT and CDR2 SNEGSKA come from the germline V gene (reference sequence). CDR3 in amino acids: CSLSEDSINEQFF. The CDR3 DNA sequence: TGCAGTCTCTCCGAAGACTCCATCAATGAGCAGTTCTTC.

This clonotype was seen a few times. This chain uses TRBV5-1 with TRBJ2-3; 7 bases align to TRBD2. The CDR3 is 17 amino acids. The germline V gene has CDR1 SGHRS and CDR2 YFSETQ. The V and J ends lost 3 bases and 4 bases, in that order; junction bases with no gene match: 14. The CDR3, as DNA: TGCGCCAGCAGCTCGATCGGGGGGACCGATGGGGCAGATACGCAGTATTTT. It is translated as CASSSIGGTDGADTQYF.

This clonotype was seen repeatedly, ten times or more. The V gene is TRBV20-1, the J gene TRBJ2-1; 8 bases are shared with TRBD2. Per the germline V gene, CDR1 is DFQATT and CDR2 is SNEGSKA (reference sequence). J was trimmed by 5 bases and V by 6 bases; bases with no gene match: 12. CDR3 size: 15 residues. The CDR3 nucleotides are TGCAGTGCCCCGGGTCGCGGGGGGACCAACAATGAGCAGTTCTTC. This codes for CSAPGRGGTNNEQFF.

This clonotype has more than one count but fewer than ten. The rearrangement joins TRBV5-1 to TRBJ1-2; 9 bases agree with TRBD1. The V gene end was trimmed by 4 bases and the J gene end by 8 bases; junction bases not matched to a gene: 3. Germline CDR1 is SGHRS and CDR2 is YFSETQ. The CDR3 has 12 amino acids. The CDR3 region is CASSLGQGGYTF. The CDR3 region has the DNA TGCGCCAGCAGCCTGGGACAGGGCGGCTACACCTTC.

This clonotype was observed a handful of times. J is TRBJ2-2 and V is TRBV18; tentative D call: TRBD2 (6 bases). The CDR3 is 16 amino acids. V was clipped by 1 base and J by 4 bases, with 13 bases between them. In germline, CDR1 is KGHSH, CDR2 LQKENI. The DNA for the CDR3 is TGTGCCAGCTCACCACTCGGGGGACTCCGCACCGGGGAGCTGTTTTTT. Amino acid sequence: CASSPLGGLRTGELFF.

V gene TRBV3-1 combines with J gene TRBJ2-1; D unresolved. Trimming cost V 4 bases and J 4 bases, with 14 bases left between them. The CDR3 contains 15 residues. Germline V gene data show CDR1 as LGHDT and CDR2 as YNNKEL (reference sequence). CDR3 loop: CASSLQPARYNEQFF. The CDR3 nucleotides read TGTGCCAGCAGCCTACAACCCGCCAGATACAATGAGCAGTTCTTC.